This record covers a single T cell receptor (beta chain). Its antigen is as yet unknown. This sample was included in a study of beta chain features in type 1 diabetes. Study-level results: Although PCR might favor shorter templates, it would do so equally in patients and controls. Researchers reported that naive, central memory and Treg TCRB repertoires appeared more similar in patients than in healthy donors. Among type 1 diabetes patients, VDJ junctions had fewer insertions and more deletions. For Type 1 diabetes patients, all four CD4+ subsets carried TCRB CDR3s that were moderately but significantly shorter.

Trimming removed 4 bases from V and 3 bases from J, with 9 bases in between. Germline lookup yields CDR1 LNHDA and CDR2 SQIVND (reference sequence). The CDR3 extends over 13 amino acids. Expressed TCRB transcripts got sequenced, as all isolated RNA was reverse transcribed. The repertoire was sequenced with immunoSEQ multiplex PCR; TCRdb's copy has only in-frame clones and lacks some. The sample carries fewer than 65,000 clones, around three fifths recorded once. The chain links TRBV19 to TRBJ1-2; the D gene is possibly TRBD1 (5 bases). The sequence was collected from a woman younger than 35 in good health. The sequenced material came from Tregs from blood. CDR3 loop: CASSTDNYYGYTF. CDR3 coding DNA: TGTGCCAGTAGTACGGACAATTACTATGGCTACACCTTC.